This TCR beta chain was sequenced during a study of blood T cell repertoires in COVID-19. Original data processing: Nucleated cell counts were estimated from reference gene primer amplification. Clones were sequenced by immunoSEQ multiplex PCR, and TCRdb holds only the in-frame ones, with some missing. V, J and clone size reflect that table, while D and trimming were determined from the DNA. The sample has 170,000 or so clones; more than 85% are singletons. Germline CDR1 MNHNY, CDR2 SVGAGI (reference sequence). After removal of 6 bases from V and 7 bases from J, the junction contained 11 bases not matched to a gene. The CDR3 is 15 residues long.

V usage is TRBV6-6 and J usage is TRBJ2-7; 11 bases line up with TRBD1. The TCR comes from a man between 50 and 59 years old with acute or convalescent COVID-19. Sequenced sample: peripheral blood. The CDR3 sequence: CASSRTGQGAGEQYF. The CDR3 bases are TGTGCCAGCAGCCGAACCGGACAGGGGGCGGGTGAGCAGTACTTC.